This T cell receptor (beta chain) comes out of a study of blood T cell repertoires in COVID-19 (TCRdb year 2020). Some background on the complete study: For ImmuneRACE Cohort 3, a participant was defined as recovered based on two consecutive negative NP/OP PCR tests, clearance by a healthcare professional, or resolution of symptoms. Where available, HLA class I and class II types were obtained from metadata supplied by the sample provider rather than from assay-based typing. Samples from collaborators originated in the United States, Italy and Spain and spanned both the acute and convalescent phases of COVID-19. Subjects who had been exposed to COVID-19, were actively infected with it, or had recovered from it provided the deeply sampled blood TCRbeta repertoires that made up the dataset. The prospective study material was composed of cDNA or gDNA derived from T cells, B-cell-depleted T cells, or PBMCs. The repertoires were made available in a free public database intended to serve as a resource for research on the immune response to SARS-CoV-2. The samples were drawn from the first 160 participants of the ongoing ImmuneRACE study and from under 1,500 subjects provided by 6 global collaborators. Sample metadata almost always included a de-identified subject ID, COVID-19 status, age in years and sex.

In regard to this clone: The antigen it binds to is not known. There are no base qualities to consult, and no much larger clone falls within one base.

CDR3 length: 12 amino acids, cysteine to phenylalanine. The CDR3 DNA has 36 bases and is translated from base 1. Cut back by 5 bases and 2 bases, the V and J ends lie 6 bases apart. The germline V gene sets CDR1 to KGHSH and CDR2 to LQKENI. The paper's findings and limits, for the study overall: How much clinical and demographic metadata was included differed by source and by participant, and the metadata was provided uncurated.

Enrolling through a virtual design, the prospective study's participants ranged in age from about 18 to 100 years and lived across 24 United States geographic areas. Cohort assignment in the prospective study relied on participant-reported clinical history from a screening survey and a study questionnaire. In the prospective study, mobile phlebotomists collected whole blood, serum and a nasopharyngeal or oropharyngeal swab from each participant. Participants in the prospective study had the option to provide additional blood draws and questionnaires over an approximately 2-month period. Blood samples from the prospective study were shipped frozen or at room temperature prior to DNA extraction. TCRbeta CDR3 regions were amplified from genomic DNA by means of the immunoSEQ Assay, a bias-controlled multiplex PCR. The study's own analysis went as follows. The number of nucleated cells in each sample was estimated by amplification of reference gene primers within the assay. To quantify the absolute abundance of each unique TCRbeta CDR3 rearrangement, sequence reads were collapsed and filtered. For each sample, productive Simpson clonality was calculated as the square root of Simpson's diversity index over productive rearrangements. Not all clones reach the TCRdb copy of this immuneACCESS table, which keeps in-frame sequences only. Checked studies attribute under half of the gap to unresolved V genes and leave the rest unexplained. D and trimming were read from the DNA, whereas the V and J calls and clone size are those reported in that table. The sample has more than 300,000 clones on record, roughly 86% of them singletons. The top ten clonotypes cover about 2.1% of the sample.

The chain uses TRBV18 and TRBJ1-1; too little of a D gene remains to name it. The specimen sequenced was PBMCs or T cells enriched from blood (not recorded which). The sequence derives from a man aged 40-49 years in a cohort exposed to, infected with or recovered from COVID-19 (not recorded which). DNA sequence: TGTGCCAGCTCATTCAGAAACACTGAAGCTTTCTTT. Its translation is CASSFRNTEAFF.